A single sample gave rise to the 24 T cell receptor beta chains below, sequenced in a study of cytomegalovirus exposure and HLA in healthy donors. Primers for the PCR totalled 60 Vbeta and 13 Jbeta. Profiled with immunoSEQ multiplex PCR; TCRdb holds only in-frame clones, not every one. The ten top clones account for 3.8%, within a sample of about 75,000 clones. Sequencing used PBMCs. These TCRs come from a man between 18 and 35 years old in good health and CMV-seropositive.

V and J are TRBV19 and TRBJ2-7; perhaps TRBD1 as D (6 bases). Per the germline V gene, CDR1 is LNHDA and CDR2 is SQIVND (reference sequence). V was cut by 4 bases and J by 1 base, with 11 bases left in between. The CDR3 sequence is 14 residues long. CDR3 loop: CASSKPGQSYEQYF. For the CDR3, the DNA is TGTGCCAGTAGTAAACCGGGACAATCCTACGAGCAGTACTTC.

The V gene is TRBV19, the J gene TRBJ2-3; TRBD2 is a possible D gene (5 bases). There are 13 residues in the CDR3. Trimming pared 6 bases from V and 2 bases from J, leaving 9 bases between. Looked up from germline, CDR1 is LNHDA and CDR2 is SQIVND (reference sequence). In nucleotides, the CDR3 is TGTGCCAGTAGAGAGGGCCCCACAGATACGCAGTATTTT. It encodes CASREGPTDTQYF.

Written as DNA, the CDR3 is TGTGCCAGCAGTGAATCCCGAAGCGACGGGAACTCCTATGGCTACACCTTC. Protein sequence: CASSESRSDGNSYGYTF. This chain connects TRBV6-1 to TRBJ1-2; D unresolved. From germline, CDR1 is MNHNS and CDR2 SASEGT. The V gene lost 2 bases and the J gene lost 4 bases, with 20 bases spanning the gap. The CDR3 length is 17 residues.

The chain uses TRBV30 and TRBJ1-1; a weak D match, TRBD1 (6 bases). Germline CDR1 GTSNPN, CDR2 SVGIG (reference sequence). The germline V and J ends were trimmed by 7 bases and 1 base, with 10 bases remaining between them. The CDR3 has 12 amino acids. The CDR3 loop is CASNRENTEAFF. CDR3 nucleotides: TGTGCCTCGAACAGGGAGAACACTGAAGCTTTCTTT.

The chain carries TRBV5-1 and TRBJ2-3; maybe TRBD1 (6 bases). The CDR3 runs to 15 residues. Looked up from germline, CDR1 is SGHRS and CDR2 is YFSETQ. Trimming cost V 3 bases and J 0 bases, with 11 bases left between them. CDR3 in amino acids: CASSSTGFSTDTQYF. CDR3 coding DNA: TGCGCCAGCAGCTCTACAGGGTTTAGCACAGATACGCAGTATTTT.

This chain uses TRBV28 with TRBJ1-5; D is ambiguous. The germline CDR1 and CDR2 sequences are MDHEN and SYDVKM. Trimming pared 5 bases from V and 4 bases from J, leaving 12 bases between. This CDR3 region has 14 residues. DNA of the CDR3: TGTGCCAGCAGTCCCCGGAGTATAAATCAGCCCCAGCATTTT. Translated: CASSPRSINQPQHF.

The rearrangement links TRBV28 to TRBJ2-7, with 10 bases matching TRBD1. In germline, CDR1 is MDHEN, CDR2 SYDVKM. V lost 6 bases to trimming and J lost 2 bases; unmatched junction nucleotides: 7. The CDR3 runs 15 residues. The CDR3 is CASSLPGTGAYEQYF. The CDR3 DNA sequence: TGTGCCAGCAGCCTACCCGGGACAGGGGCCTACGAGCAGTACTTC.

The rearrangement links TRBV6-5 to TRBJ2-5; D might be TRBD2 (5 bases). The end of the DNA fits TRBJ2-7 better, so the J call may be wrong. This CDR3 comprises 16 residues. CDR1 is MNHEY and CDR2 is SVGAGI in the germline V gene. The CDR3 DNA reads as TGTGCCAGCAGTTACTCGAGGGATCCCTGGAACTACGAGCAGTACTTC. Amino acids: CASSYSRDPWNYEQYF.

The CDR3 DNA reads TGTGCCAGCAGTTTGGCGGGTAACTATGGCTACACCTTC. Amino acid sequence: CASSLAGNYGYTF. This chain connects TRBV28 to TRBJ1-2; no clear D. Germline V CDR1 and CDR2: MDHEN, SYDVKM. The V end was cut by 3 bases, the J end by 1 base, with 6 bases between. The CDR3 sequence is 13 residues long.

This rearrangement joins TRBV5-1 to TRBJ2-3; 8 bases align to TRBD2. This CDR3 comprises 14 residues. From germline, CDR1 is SGHRS and CDR2 YFSETQ. V was clipped by 6 bases and J by 2 bases; unmatched bases: 5. CDR3 DNA sequence: TGCGCCAGCACAGCGGGGGCCGACACAGATACGCAGTATTTT. Translation gives CASTAGADTDTQYF.

V usage is TRBV9 and J usage is TRBJ2-1; TRBD2 aligns across 8 bases. The CDR3 is 16 residues long. V was pared by 2 bases and J by 9 bases, with 13 bases of the junction left unmatched. Germline V gene data show CDR1 as SGDLS and CDR2 as YYNGEE. The CDR3 reads CASSVSGSNLQGEQFF. The CDR3 DNA follows: TGTGCCAGCAGCGTCAGCGGGAGTAATCTTCAGGGTGAGCAGTTCTTC.

The chain recombines TRBV28 with TRBJ2-7; D call uncertain. Trimming removed 8 bases from V and 3 bases from J, with 5 bases in between. Germline values: CDR1 MDHEN, CDR2 SYDVKM. The CDR3 has 10 residues. In DNA form, the CDR3 reads TGTGCCAGCGGCAGCTACGAGCAGTACTTC. As protein: CASGSYEQYF.

V usage is TRBV6-5 and J usage is TRBJ2-2; possible D gene TRBD1, 5 bases. The CDR3 totals 13 residues. The germline V gene has CDR1 MNHEY and CDR2 SVGAGI. Trimming stripped 5 bases from V and 3 bases from J, with 7 bases between. The CDR3 reads CASSSRDTGELFF. CDR3 coding DNA: TGTGCCAGCAGTAGCAGGGACACCGGGGAGCTGTTTTTT.

The chain couples TRBV2 to TRBJ2-3, with D perhaps TRBD1 (5 bases). The CDR3 contains 15 residues. V lost 7 bases and J 2 bases, leaving 16 bases between the germline ends. Germline CDR1 reads SNHLY; CDR2 reads FYNNEI. The CDR3 nucleotides are TGTGCCAGCATATTTGGTTCAGGGTTCACAGATACGCAGTATTTT. Amino acids: CASIFGSGFTDTQYF.

CDR3 sequence (DNA): TGTGCCAGCAGTGAATTGAGGGAGGCCCCATTGGGTGGCTACACCTTC. It is translated as CASSELREAPLGGYTF. V is TRBV2 and J is TRBJ1-2; D is ambiguous. Germline V CDR1 and CDR2: SNHLY, FYNNEI. The CDR3 is 16 amino acids. V was cut by 2 bases and J by 7 bases, with 20 bases left in between.

V usage is TRBV7-2 and J usage is TRBJ2-7; the match to TRBD2 covers 9 bases. V was pared by 1 base and J by 2 bases, with 3 bases of the junction left unmatched. This CDR3 spans 15 amino acids. Germline CDR1 and CDR2: SGHTA and FQGNSA. CDR3 protein: CASSLDASGAYEQYF. The DNA for the CDR3 is TGTGCCAGCAGCTTAGACGCTAGCGGGGCCTACGAGCAGTACTTC.

The chain carries TRBV10-3 and TRBJ2-5; TRBD2 matches at 15 bases. Germline V lookup: CDR1 ENHRY, CDR2 SYGVKD. J gave up 4 bases and V 10 bases, and 7 bases lay outside the gene matches. The CDR3 is 15 residues long. The CDR3 sequence: CATGLAGGNGETQYF. The CDR3 DNA is TGTGCCACCGGACTAGCGGGGGGGAATGGAGAGACCCAGTACTTC.

The CDR3 nucleotides are TGCAGCGTTGAGAGGGTCCAGGGGGATGGCTACACCTTC. It encodes CSVERVQGDGYTF. This rearrangement joins TRBV29-1 to TRBJ1-2; 7 bases line up with TRBD1. Trimming removed 3 bases from V and 6 bases from J; junction bases left unmatched: 7. This CDR3 has 13 residues. The V gene's germline CDR1 is SQVTM and CDR2 ANQGSEA.

The gene calls are TRBV28 and TRBJ2-7, with D tentatively TRBD2 (6 bases). Germline CDR1 MDHEN, CDR2 SYDVKM. V was pared by 1 base and J by 1 base, with 11 bases between. The CDR3 sequence is 15 residues long. The CDR3 bases are TGTGCCAGCAGTTTATTTGCGGGAAGATCCTACGAGCAGTACTTC. It specifies CASSLFAGRSYEQYF.

The V gene is TRBV6-5, the J gene TRBJ1-1; TRBD1 might be the D (6 bases). With 0 bases removed from V and 4 bases from J, the gap between germline ends came to 12 bases. The CDR3 runs 15 residues. Per the germline V gene, CDR1 is MNHEY and CDR2 is SVGAGI. This chain's CDR3 is CASSYSRTASTEAFF. The CDR3 DNA sequence: TGTGCCAGCAGTTACTCGAGGACAGCTTCCACTGAAGCTTTCTTT.

Notes on this clone: The same CDR3 can be traced to other DNA sequences in this sample. The chain employs TRBV29-1 and TRBJ2-3; 7 nucleotides agree with TRBD1. Germline lookup yields CDR1 SQVTM and CDR2 ANQGSEA. The CDR3 contains 13 residues. With V trimmed by 5 bases and J by 1 base, 3 bases remained unmatched. Here the CDR3 DNA reads TGCAGCGTTCGACAGGGAGGCACAGATACGCAGTATTTT. This gives the protein CSVRQGGTDTQYF.

The chain links TRBV10-3 to TRBJ1-1; maybe TRBD1 (6 bases). Germline CDR1 is ENHRY and CDR2 is SYGVKD. The CDR3 covers 15 residues. Trimming removed 4 bases at V and 1 base at J, with 13 bases between. The CDR3 sequence: CAISGGGHRNTEAFF. The CDR3 DNA sequence: TGTGCCATCAGTGGGGGGGGACATCGGAACACTGAAGCTTTCTTT.

The chain recombines TRBV5-1 with TRBJ1-1; TRBD1 matches 9 bases. From germline, CDR1 is SGHRS and CDR2 YFSETQ. The CDR3 totals 14 residues. The V gene end was trimmed by 5 bases and the J gene end by 3 bases; junction bases not matched to a gene: 5. Here the CDR3 DNA reads TGCGCCAGCAGTAGGGACAGGGCGGACACTGAAGCTTTCTTT. This encodes CASSRDRADTEAFF.

The chain is built from TRBV28 and TRBJ1-2, with TRBD1 matching over 11 bases. Germline assignment: CDR1 MDHEN and CDR2 SYDVKM. J gave up 5 bases and V 7 bases, and 6 bases lay outside the gene matches. The CDR3 extends over 14 amino acids. The CDR3 here is CASTGDRGLYGYTF. The CDR3 DNA reads TGTGCCAGCACGGGGGACAGGGGGTTGTATGGCTACACCTTC.